This note documents a single T cell receptor (beta chain) sequence. As yet, its antigen is unknown. Every TCR beta cDNA library bore unique molecular identifiers. Via MiXCR, TCRdb re-called the PCR reads, giving one row per CDR3 protein. The table records under 900,000 distinct CDR3 sequences, about 50% of them present only once. This entry is derived from a study of post-analysis software for immune sequencing data. This CDR3 contains 14 residues. CDR1 is SQVTM, CDR2 ANQGSEA, per germline. V was trimmed by 0 bases and J by 4 bases, leaving 12 bases between them. Overall study findings and caveats: Controls showed lower frequencies than patients for roughly 5 TRBV segments, and TRBV5-6, TRBV5-1 and TRBV20-1 were among these.

The source is a girl between 5 and 17 years old with multiple sclerosis. The sample was blood. The genes are TRBV29-1 and TRBJ1-2, with D hard to call. The CDR3 protein is CSVEDRPGLYGYTF. DNA for the CDR3: TGCAGCGTTGAAGATCGTCCGGGCCTCTATGGCTACACCTTC.